This is a list of T cell receptor beta chains from one sample in a study of blood T cell repertoires in COVID-19. Produced via immunoSEQ multiplex PCR; TCRdb's table is partial and in-frame only. The sample lists about 280,000 clones, 80% to 90% occurring once. The sequencing input was peripheral blood. These receptors came from an older woman with acute or convalescent COVID-19. Both conserved end residues are part of each CDR3.

>TRBV6-5|TRBJ1-3
CASSYSRDRGNTIYF
>TRBV28|TRBJ1-1
CASRGQGAERTEAFF
>TRBV6-6|TRBJ2-7
CASGPGTVYEQYF
>TRBV7-9|TRBJ1-5
CASSLGQGTNQPQHF
>TRBV5-6|TRBJ2-1
CASSSGTSYNEQFF
>TRBV6-5|TRBJ1-6
CASSPIRGSNSPLHF
>TRBV30|TRBJ2-3
CAWRGADTQYF
>TRBV6-5|TRBJ1-1
CASSPLWTGRAEAFF
>TRBV24-1|TRBJ2-3
CATHTGGSTDTQYF
>TRBV18|TRBJ1-6
CASSPRNTENSPLHF
>TRBV10-3|TRBJ2-7
CAISRQASYEQYF
>TRBV20-1|TRBJ1-2
CSARQNYGYTF
>TRBV2|TRBJ2-5
CASRRTSGGETQYF
>TRBV2|TRBJ2-5
CASSEVSGGGMETQYF